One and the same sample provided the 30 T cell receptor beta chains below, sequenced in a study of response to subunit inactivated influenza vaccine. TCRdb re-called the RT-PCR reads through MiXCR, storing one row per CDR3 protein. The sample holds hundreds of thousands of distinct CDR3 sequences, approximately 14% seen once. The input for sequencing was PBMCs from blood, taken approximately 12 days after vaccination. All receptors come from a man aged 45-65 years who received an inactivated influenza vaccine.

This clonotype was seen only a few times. The CDR3 reads CASSLEGSPRPQHF. Written as DNA, the CDR3 is TGTGCCAGCAGTTTAGAGGGATCCCCACGGCCCCAGCATTTT. This sequence joins TRBV28 and TRBJ1-5; D unclear. Germline values: CDR1 MDHEN, CDR2 SYDVKM. This CDR3 spans 14 amino acids. The ends were cut back, 2 bases at V and 9 bases at J, with 14 bases in the middle.

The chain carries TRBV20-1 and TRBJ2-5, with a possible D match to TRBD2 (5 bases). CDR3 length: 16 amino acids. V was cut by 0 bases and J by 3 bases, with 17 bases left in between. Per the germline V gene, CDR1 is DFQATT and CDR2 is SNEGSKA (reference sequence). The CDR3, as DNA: TGCAGTGCTAGAGAGGTTTCGAGCGGTGTTAAAGAGACCCAGTACTTC. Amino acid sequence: CSAREVSSGVKETQYF.

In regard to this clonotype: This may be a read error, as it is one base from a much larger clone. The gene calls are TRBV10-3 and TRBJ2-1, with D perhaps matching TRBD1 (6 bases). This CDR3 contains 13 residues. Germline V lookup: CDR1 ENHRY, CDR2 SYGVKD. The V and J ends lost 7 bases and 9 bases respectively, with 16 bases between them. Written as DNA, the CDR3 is TGTGCCATCAAAGGGGGAGCCTCGGTTGAGCAGTTCTTC. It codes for CAIKGGASVEQFF.

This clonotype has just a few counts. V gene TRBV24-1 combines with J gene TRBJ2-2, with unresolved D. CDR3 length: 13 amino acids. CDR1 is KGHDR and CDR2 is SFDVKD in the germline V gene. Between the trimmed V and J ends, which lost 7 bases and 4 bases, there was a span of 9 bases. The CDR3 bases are TGTGCCACCAGGGGGTCTAGCACCGGGGAGCTGTTTTTT. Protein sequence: CATRGSSTGELFF.

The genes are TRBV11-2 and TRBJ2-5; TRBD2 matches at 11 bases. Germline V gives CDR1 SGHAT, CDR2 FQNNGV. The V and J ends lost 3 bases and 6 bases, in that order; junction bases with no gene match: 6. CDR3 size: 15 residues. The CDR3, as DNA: TGTGCCAGCAGCTTTGGTAGCGGGGGGGTGCAGACCCAGTACTTC. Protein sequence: CASSFGSGGVQTQYF.

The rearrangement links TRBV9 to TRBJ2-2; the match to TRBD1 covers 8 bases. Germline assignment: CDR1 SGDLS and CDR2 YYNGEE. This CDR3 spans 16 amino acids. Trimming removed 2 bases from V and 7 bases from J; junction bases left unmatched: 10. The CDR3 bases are TGTGCCAGCAGCGTGACGGCCGACAGGGGAGTCGGGGAGCTGTTTTTT. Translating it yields CASSVTADRGVGELFF.

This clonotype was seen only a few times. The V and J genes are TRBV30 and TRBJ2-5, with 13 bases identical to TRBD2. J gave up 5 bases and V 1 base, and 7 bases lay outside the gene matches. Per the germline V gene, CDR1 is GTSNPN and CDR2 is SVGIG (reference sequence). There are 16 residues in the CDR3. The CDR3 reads CAWSGLETSGRETQYF. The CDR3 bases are TGTGCCTGGAGTGGATTGGAGACTAGCGGGAGGGAGACCCAGTACTTC.

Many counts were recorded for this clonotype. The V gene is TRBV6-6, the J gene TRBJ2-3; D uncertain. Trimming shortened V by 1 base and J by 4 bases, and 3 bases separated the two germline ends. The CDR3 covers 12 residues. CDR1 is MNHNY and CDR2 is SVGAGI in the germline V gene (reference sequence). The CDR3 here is CASSYLADTQYF. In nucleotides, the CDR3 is TGTGCCAGCAGTTACTTAGCAGATACGCAGTATTTT.

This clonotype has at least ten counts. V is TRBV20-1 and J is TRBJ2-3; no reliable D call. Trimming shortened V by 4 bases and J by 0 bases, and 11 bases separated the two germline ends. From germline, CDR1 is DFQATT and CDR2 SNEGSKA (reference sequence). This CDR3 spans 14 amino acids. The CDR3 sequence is CSAKRPLSTDTQYF. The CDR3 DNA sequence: TGCAGTGCTAAACGGCCTTTGAGCACAGATACGCAGTATTTT.

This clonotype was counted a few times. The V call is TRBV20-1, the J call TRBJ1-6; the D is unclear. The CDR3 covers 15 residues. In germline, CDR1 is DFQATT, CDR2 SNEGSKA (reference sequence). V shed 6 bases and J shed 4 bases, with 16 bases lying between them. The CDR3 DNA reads TGCAGTGCGCCGGACCGAGCTTCTTATAATTCACCCCTCCACTTT. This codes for CSAPDRASYNSPLHF.

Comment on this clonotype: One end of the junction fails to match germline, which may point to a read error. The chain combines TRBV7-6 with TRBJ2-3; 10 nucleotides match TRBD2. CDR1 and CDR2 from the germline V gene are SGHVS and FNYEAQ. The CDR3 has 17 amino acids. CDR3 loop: CASSSPLAGGGTDTEYF. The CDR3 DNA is TGTGCCAGCAGCTCGCCATTAGCGGGAGGAGGCACAGATACGGAGTATTTT.

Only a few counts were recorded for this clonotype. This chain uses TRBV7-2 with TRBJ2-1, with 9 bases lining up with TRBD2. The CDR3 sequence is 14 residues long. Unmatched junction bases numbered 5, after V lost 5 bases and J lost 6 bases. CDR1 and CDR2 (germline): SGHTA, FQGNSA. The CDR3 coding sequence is TGTGCCAGCAGCCCTAGTAGCGGGAGCAATGAGCAGTTCTTC. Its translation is CASSPSSGSNEQFF.

The CDR3 here is CASSLWGRDYEQYF. Written as DNA, the CDR3 is TGTGCCAGCAGCTTATGGGGGCGCGATTACGAGCAGTACTTC. This chain joins TRBV7-9 and TRBJ2-7; a weak D match, TRBD1 (6 bases). CDR1 and CDR2 from the germline V gene are SEHNR and FQNEAQ (reference sequence). This CDR3 has 14 residues. The V gene lost 2 bases and the J gene lost 4 bases, with 12 bases spanning the gap.

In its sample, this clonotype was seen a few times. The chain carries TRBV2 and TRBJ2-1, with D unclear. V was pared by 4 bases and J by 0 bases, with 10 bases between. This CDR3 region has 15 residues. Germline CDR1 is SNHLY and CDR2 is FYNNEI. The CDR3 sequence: CASSVERSSYNEQFF. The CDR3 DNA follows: TGTGCCAGCAGTGTTGAGCGAAGCTCCTACAATGAGCAGTTCTTC.

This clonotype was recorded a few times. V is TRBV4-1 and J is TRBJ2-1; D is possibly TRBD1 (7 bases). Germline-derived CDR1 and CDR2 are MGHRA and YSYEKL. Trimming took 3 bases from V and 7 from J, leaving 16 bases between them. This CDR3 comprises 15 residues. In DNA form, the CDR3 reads TGCGCCAGCAGCCAGGAGGGGGCAAAAAGGAATGAGCAGTTCTTC. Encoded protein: CASSQEGAKRNEQFF.

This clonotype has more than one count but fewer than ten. DNA for the CDR3: TGCGCCAGCAGCGACGGGGGCGCGAGTTGGAATGAGCAGTTCTTC. Encoded protein: CASSDGGASWNEQFF. The rearrangement uses TRBV5-1 and TRBJ2-1, with D possibly being TRBD1 or TRBD2 (6 bases each). Between the trimmed V and J ends, which lost 4 bases and 7 bases, there was a span of 18 bases. CDR3 length equals 15 residues. CDR1 is SGHRS, CDR2 YFSETQ, per germline.

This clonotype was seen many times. The CDR3 nucleotides read TGTGCCAGCAGTTACTCCGAGTATGCGGAGACCCAGTACTTC. Its translation is CASSYSEYAETQYF. The rearrangement links TRBV6-5 to TRBJ2-5, with D hard to call. V gave up 0 bases and J gave up 5 bases, with 10 bases separating them. The V gene's germline CDR1 is MNHEY and CDR2 SVGAGI. The CDR3 has 14 residues.

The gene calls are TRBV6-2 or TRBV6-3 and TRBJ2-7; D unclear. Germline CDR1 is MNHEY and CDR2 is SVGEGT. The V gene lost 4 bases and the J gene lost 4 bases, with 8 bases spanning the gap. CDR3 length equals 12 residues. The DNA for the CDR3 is TGTGCCAGCAGTTTTGGAGAGTACGAGCAGTACTTC. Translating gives CASSFGEYEQYF.

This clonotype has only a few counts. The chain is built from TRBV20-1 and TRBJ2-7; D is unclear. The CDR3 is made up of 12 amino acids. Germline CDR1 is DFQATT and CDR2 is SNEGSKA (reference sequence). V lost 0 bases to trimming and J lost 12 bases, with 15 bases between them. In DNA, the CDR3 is TGCAGTGCTAGAGATGGTGCCCCCCAGGTGTACTTC. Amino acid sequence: CSARDGAPQVYF.

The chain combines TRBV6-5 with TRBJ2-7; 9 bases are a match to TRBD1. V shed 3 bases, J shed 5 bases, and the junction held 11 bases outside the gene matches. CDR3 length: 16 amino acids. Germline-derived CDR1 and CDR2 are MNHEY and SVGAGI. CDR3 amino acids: CASSYSRTGVFHEQYF. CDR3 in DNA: TGTGCCAGCAGTTATAGCCGGACAGGGGTTTTTCACGAGCAGTACTTC.

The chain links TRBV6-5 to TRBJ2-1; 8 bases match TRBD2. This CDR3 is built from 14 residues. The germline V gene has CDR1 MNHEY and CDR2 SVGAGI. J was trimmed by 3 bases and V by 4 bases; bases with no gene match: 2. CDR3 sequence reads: CASSSGLVYNEQFF. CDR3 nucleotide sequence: TGTGCCAGCAGTTCGGGACTAGTCTACAATGAGCAGTTCTTC.

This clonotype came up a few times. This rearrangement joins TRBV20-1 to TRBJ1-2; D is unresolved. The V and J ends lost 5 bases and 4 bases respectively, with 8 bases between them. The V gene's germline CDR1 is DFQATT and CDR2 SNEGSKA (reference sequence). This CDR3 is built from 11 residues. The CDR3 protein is CSAHRGYGYTF. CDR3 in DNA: TGCAGTGCTCACCGAGGCTATGGCTACACCTTC.

The DNA for the CDR3 is TGCGCCAGCAGCTTCGGGGAAGCTGAAGCTTTCTTT. It yields the protein CASSFGEAEAFF. The chain employs TRBV5-1 and TRBJ1-1; D unresolved. This CDR3 region has 12 residues. Germline CDR1 and CDR2: SGHRS and YFSETQ. Trimming pared 2 bases from V and 6 bases from J, leaving 8 bases between.

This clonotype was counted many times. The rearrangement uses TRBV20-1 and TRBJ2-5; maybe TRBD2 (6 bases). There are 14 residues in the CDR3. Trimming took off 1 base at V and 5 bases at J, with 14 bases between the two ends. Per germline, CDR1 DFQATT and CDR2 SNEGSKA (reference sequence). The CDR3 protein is CSARGVGSVETQYF. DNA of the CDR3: TGCAGTGCTAGAGGAGTCGGGAGCGTCGAGACCCAGTACTTC.

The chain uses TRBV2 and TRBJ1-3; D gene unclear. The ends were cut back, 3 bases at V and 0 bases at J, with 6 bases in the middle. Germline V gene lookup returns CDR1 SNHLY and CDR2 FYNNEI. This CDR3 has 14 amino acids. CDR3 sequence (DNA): TGTGCCAGCAGTGATGCACTCTCTGGAAACACCATATATTTT. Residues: CASSDALSGNTIYF.

CDR3 region: CASSLVQDGYTF. The CDR3 nucleotides are TGTGCCAGCAGCTTAGTCCAGGATGGCTACACCTTC. V gene TRBV7-9 combines with J gene TRBJ1-2; D uncertain. There are 12 residues in the CDR3. Trimming removed 1 base at V and 6 bases at J, with 6 bases between. Germline CDR1 reads SEHNR; CDR2 reads FQNEAQ (reference sequence).

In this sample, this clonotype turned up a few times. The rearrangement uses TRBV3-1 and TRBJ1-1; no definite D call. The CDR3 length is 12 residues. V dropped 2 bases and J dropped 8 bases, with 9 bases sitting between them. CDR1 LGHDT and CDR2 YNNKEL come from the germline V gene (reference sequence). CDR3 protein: CASSQSGEEAFF. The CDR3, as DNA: TGTGCCAGCAGCCAATCTGGGGAGGAAGCTTTCTTT.

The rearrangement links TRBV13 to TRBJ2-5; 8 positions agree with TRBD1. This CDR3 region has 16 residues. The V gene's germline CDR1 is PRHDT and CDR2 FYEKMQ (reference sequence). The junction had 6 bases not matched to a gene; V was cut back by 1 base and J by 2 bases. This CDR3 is CASSLEEGQEQETQYF. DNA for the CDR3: TGTGCCAGCAGCTTAGAGGAGGGACAGGAACAAGAGACCCAGTACTTC.

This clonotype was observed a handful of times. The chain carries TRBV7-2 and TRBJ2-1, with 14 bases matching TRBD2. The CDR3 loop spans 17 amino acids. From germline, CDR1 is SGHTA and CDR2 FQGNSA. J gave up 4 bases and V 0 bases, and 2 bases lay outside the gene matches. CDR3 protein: CASSLARLAGGYNEQFF. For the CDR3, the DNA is TGTGCCAGCAGCTTAGCGAGACTAGCGGGAGGGTACAATGAGCAGTTCTTC.

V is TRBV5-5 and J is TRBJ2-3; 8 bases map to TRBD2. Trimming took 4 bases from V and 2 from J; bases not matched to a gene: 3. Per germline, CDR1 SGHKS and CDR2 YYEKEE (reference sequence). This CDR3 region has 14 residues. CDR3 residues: CASSQTSVTDTQYF. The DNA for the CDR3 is TGTGCCAGCAGCCAGACTAGCGTCACAGATACGCAGTATTTT.